This T cell receptor (beta chain) appears in the sequencing data of a study of pediatric ulcerative colitis. Overall study results and limits: Two rectal clonotypes were found only in ulcerative colitis patients, all of them.

Blood was drawn at the time of colonoscopy. Some clones are missing from TCRdb's copy, which holds only in-frame ones; the method was immunoSEQ multiplex PCR. The sample holds around 64,000 clones, around 85% seen once. A remark on this clone: Its cognate antigen is unknown.

This CDR3 spans 14 amino acids. V shed 6 bases and J shed 5 bases, with 16 bases lying between them. Germline CDR1 is MNHNY and CDR2 is SVGAGI (reference sequence). The chain couples TRBV6-6 to TRBJ2-5; D is ambiguous. This clonotype was sampled from a boy younger than 18 with severe ulcerative colitis. Material: blood. The CDR3 spells CASSTPSPEETQYF. Written as DNA, the CDR3 is TGTGCCAGCAGCACCCCATCCCCGGAGGAGACCCAGTACTTC.